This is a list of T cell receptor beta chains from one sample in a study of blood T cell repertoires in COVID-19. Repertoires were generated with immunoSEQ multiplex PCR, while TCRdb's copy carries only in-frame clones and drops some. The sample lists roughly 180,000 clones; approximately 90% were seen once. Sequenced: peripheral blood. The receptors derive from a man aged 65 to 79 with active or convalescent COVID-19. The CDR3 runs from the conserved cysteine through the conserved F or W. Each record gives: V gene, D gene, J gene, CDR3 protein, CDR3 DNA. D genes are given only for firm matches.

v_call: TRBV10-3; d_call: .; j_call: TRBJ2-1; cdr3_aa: CAISEENNEQFF; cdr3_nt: TGTGCCATCAGTGAGGAGAACAATGAGCAGTTCTTC
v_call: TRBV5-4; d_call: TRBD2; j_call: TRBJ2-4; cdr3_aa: CASSPAGGRGNIQYF; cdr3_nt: TGTGCCAGCAGCCCTGCGGGCGGGAGGGGGAACATTCAGTACTTC
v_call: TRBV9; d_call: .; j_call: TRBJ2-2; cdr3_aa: CASSPRLGRENTGELFF; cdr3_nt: TGTGCCAGCAGCCCGCGACTAGGGCGAGAGAACACCGGGGAGCTGTTTTTT
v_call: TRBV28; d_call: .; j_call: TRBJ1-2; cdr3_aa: CASSLGPSLNYGYTF; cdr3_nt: TGTGCCAGCAGTTTAGGTCCCAGTCTTAACTATGGCTACACCTTC
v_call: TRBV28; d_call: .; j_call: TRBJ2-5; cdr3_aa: CASSSNRESLETQYF; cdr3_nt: TGTGCCAGCAGCTCAAACAGGGAATCGTTAGAGACCCAGTACTTC
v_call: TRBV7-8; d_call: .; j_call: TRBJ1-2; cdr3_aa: CASSPSAGGYTF; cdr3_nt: TGTGCCAGCAGCCCCTCAGCGGGTGGCTACACCTTC
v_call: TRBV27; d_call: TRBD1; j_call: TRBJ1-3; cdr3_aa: CASSPAGQVSGNTIYF; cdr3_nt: TGTGCCAGCAGTCCCGCGGGACAGGTCTCTGGAAACACCATATATTTT
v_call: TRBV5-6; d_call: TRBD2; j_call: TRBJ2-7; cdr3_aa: CASSSLMGGKGSYEQYF; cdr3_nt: TGTGCCAGCAGCTCGTTGATGGGGGGGAAAGGGTCCTACGAGCAGTACTTC
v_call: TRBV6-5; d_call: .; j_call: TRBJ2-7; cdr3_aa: CASRRLESYEQYF; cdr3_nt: TGTGCCAGCAGGAGACTAGAGTCCTACGAGCAGTACTTC
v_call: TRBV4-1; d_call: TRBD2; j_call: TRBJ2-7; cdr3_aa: CASSQEPGLAIYEQYF; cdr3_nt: TGCGCCAGCAGCCAAGAACCGGGACTAGCGATCTACGAGCAGTACTTC
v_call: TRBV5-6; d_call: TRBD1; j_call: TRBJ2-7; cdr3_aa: CASSYGTDYEQYF; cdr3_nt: TGTGCCAGCAGCTACGGGACAGACTACGAGCAGTACTTC
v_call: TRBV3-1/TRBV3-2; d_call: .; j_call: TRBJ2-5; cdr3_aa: CASSQEWALFQETQYF; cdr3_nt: TGTGCCAGCAGCCAAGAGTGGGCCCTCTTCCAAGAGACCCAGTACTTC